Given below is one T cell receptor (beta chain) in context. Other DNA sequences from this sample encode an identical CDR3 as well. Residents of 24 US areas, aged about 18 to 95 years, made up the participants. This sample is part of a study of blood T cell repertoires in COVID-19. For the study at large: From the United States, Italy and Spain came samples of acute and convalescent COVID-19. Sources were T cells, B-cell-depleted T cells, or PBMCs; the material itself was cDNA or gDNA.

Trimming removed 3 bases at V and 1 base at J, with 9 bases between. This CDR3 is built from 14 residues. The V gene's germline CDR1 is LGHDT and CDR2 YNNKEL (reference sequence). In the original analysis: Using reference gene primer amplification, nucleated cell counts were estimated. Generated by immunoSEQ multiplex PCR, the TCRdb table keeps only in-frame clones and is missing some. The D gene and trimming were derived from the DNA, and the V and J assignments and clone size from that table. The sample shows approximately 230,000 clones, over 75% of them seen only once. V is TRBV3-1 (or the pseudogene TRBV3-2) and J is TRBJ1-1; perhaps TRBD1 as D (5 bases). This TCR was recovered from a young man who had recovered from COVID-19. Sample: PBMCs or T cells enriched from blood (not recorded which). The CDR3 spells CASSQDQGNTEAFF. The CDR3 DNA is TGTGCCAGCAGCCAGGATCAGGGGAACACTGAAGCTTTCTTT.